What follows describes a single T cell receptor beta chain. Its antigen is as yet unknown. This CDR3 region has 14 residues. CDR1 and CDR2 (germline): SGHAT, FQNNGV. V was clipped by 2 bases and J by 3 bases, with 10 bases between them. The starting material, 10 ml of fresh peripheral blood, provided the PBMCs. RNA transcripts yielded amplified TCR beta CDR3 regions. Second-round multiplex PCR followed a first-round RT-PCR using HTBI primers. One entry per CDR3 protein results from TCRdb running MiXCR on the multiplex PCR reads. This table has about 180,000 distinct CDR3 sequences, 30% to 45% appearing once. The data originate from a study of Graves' ophthalmopathy and Graves' hyperthyroidism. Study-wide results and limits: Ophthalmopathy could be told apart from stable hyperthyroidism by a 13-signature model (about 89% sensitivity, roughly 81% specificity).

The TCR originated in a woman aged 40 to 50 with Graves' ophthalmopathy. The rearrangement joins TRBV11-2 to TRBJ2-5; tentatively, D is TRBD1 (5 bases). What was sequenced was peripheral blood. CDR3 sequence: CASSLYPGKETQYF. In DNA, the CDR3 is TGTGCCAGCAGCTTATATCCAGGGAAAGAGACCCAGTACTTC. Based on the CDR3 plus reference TRBV11-2 and TRBJ2-5, the full variable domain is EAGVAQSPRYKIIEKRQSVAFWCNPISGHATLYWYQQILGQGPKLLIQFQNNGVVDDSQLPKDRFSAERLKGVDSTLKIQPAKLEDSAVYLCASSLYPGKETQYFGPGTRLLVL.